This T cell receptor (beta chain) originates from a study of blood T cell repertoires in COVID-19 (TCRdb year 2020). In the study overall: Samples from collaborators originated in the United States, Italy and Spain and spanned both the acute and convalescent phases of COVID-19. Samples came from the ongoing ImmuneRACE study (first 160 participants) plus 1,254 subjects from 6 global collaborators. A de-identified subject ID, COVID-19 status, age in years and sex were almost always included in the sample metadata. A freely available public database, intended as a resource for researchers studying the immune response to SARS-CoV-2, is where the repertoires were released. Where HLA class I and class II types were available, the types were taken from metadata supplied by the sample provider, not from assay-based typing. The material from the prospective study consisted of cDNA or gDNA derived from T cells, B-cell-depleted T cells, or PBMCs. Subjects who had been exposed to COVID-19, were actively infected with it, or had recovered from it provided the deeply sampled blood TCRbeta repertoires that made up the dataset. Results the study describes overall, beyond this receptor: The amount of clinical and demographic metadata varied by source and participant and was provided uncurated.

The CDR3 runs 18 amino acids, cysteine and phenylalanine included. This entry keeps only the CDR3 DNA: 54 bases, framed from base 1. Compared with germline, V lacks 2 bases and J lacks 4 bases; bases without a gene match: 5. CDR1 and CDR2 were assigned from the germline V gene as MNHEY and SVGEGT. This clone was recorded a few times. Its antigen is still unknown. Base qualities are not recorded, but no much larger clone differs from it by a single base. Enrolling through a virtual design, the prospective study's participants ranged in age from about 18 to 89 years and lived across roughly 24 United States geographic areas. To assign participants to cohorts, the prospective study relied on clinical history that participants themselves reported in a screening survey and a study questionnaire. ImmuneRACE Cohort 3 recovered participants were defined by two consecutive negative NP/OP PCR tests, healthcare professional clearance, or symptom resolution. In the prospective study, whole blood, serum and a nasopharyngeal or oropharyngeal swab were collected from each participant by mobile phlebotomists. Prospective study participants could optionally give additional blood draws and questionnaires over an approximately two-month period. Before DNA extraction, prospective study blood samples were shipped either frozen or at room temperature.

TCRbeta CDR3 regions were amplified from genomic DNA using the immunoSEQ Assay, a bias-controlled multiplex PCR. The authors' pipeline ran thus. The number of nucleated cells in each sample was estimated by amplification of reference gene primers within the assay. Sequence reads were collapsed and filtered to measure the absolute abundance of every unique TCRbeta CDR3 rearrangement. For each sample, productive Simpson clonality was calculated by taking the square root of Simpson's diversity index across productive rearrangements. Here the immuneACCESS table is served through TCRdb, limited to in-frame sequences with V and J called. Missing clones are a known gap in these copies; in checked studies unresolved V genes cover under half, and the rest lacks a known reason. D and trimming were read from the DNA, whereas the V and J calls and clone size are those reported in that table. This sample holds fewer than 350,000 clones; roughly 85% were observed only once. The ten biggest clones cover over 2% of the sample.

The sample consisted of PBMCs or T cells enriched from blood (not recorded which). The receptor's source is a man aged 30 to 39 who had recovered from COVID-19. The rearranged chain carries TRBV6-2 or TRBV6-3 and TRBJ2-2, with 15 bases in between that match TRBD2. This receptor has the CDR3 CASSYQGLAGGVTGELFF. The sequenced DNA: TGTGCCAGCAGTTACCAGGGACTAGCGGGGGGAGTCACCGGGGAGCTGTTTTTT.